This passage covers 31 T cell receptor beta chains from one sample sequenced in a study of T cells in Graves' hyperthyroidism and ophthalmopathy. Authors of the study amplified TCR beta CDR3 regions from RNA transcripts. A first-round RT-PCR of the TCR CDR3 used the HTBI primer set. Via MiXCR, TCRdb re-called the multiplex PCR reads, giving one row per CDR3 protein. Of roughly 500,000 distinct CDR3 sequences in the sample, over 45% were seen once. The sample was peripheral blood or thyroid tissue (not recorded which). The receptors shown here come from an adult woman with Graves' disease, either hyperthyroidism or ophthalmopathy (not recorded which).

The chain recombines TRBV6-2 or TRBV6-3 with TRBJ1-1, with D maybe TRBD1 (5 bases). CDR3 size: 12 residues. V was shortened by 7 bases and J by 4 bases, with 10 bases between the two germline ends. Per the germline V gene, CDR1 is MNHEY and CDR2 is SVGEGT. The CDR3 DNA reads TGTGCCAGCATCGGGGGGGTCACTGAAGCTTTCTTT. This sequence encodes CASIGGVTEAFF.

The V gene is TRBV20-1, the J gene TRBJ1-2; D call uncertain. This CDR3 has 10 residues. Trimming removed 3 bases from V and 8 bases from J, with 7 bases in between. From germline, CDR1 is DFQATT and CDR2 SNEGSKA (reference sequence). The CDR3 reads CSASDIGYTF. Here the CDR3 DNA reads TGCAGTGCTAGCGACATCGGCTACACCTTC.

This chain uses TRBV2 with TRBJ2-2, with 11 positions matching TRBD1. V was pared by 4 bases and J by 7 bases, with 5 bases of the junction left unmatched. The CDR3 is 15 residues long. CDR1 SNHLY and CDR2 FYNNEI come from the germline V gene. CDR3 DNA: TGTGCCAGCAGTGGGACAGGGGGCGCGGTCGGGGAGCTGTTTTTT. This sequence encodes CASSGTGGAVGELFF.

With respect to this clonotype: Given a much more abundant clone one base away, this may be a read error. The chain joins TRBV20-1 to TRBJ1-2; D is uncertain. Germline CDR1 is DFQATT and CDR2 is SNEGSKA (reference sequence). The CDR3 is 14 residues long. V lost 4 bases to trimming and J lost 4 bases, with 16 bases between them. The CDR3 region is CSANLQGGSYGYTF. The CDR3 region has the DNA TGCAGTGCTAACTTACAAGGTGGCTCCTATGGCTACACCTTC.

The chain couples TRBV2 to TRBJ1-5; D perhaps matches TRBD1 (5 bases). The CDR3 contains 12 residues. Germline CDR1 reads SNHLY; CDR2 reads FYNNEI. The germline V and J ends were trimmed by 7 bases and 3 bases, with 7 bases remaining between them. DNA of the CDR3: TGTGCCAGCACGGGACCCAATCAGCCCCAGCATTTT. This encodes CASTGPNQPQHF.

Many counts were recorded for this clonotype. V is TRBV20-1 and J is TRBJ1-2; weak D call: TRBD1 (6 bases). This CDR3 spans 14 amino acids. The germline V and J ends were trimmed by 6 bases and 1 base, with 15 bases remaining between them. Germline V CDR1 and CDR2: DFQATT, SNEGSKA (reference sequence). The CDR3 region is CSARGHQLNYGYTF. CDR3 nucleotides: TGCAGTGCGCGGGGACACCAGCTTAACTATGGCTACACCTTC.

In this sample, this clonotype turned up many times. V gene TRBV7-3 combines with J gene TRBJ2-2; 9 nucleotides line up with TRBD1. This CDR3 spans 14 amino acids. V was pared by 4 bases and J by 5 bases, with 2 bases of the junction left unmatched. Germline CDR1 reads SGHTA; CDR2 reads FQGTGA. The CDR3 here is CASSSTGGTGELFF. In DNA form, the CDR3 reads TGTGCCAGCAGCTCGACAGGGGGAACCGGGGAGCTGTTTTTT.

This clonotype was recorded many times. The CDR3, as DNA: TGTGCCAGCAGCTCCCTTAGATGGGGCATCTCCTACGAGCAGTACTTC. Protein sequence: CASSSLRWGISYEQYF. This chain connects TRBV7-8 to TRBJ2-7, with a tentative D call TRBD1 (5 bases). Trimming cost V 4 bases and J 0 bases, with 16 bases left between them. The V gene's germline CDR1 is SGHVS and CDR2 FQNEAQ. CDR3 length: 16 amino acids.

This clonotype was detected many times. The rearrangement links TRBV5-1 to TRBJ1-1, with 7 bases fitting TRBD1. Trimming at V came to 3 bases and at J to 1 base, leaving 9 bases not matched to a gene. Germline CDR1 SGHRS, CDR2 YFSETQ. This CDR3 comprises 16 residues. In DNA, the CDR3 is TGCGCCAGCAGCTCCCAGGGGGGACCCCAGAACACTGAAGCTTTCTTT. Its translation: CASSSQGGPQNTEAFF.

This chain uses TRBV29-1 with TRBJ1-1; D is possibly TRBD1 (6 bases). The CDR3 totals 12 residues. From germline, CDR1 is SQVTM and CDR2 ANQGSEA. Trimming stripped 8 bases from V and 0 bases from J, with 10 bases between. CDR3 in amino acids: CSWDTLNTEAFF. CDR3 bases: TGCAGCTGGGACACCCTGAACACTGAAGCTTTCTTT.

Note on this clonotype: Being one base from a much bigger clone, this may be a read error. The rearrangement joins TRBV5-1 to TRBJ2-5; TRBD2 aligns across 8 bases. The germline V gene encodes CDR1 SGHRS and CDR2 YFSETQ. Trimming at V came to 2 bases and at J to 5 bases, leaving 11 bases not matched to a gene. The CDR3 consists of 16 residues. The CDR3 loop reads CASSFPAGAGRETQYF. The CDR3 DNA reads TGCGCCAGCAGCTTCCCAGCGGGAGCCGGGAGGGAGACCCAGTACTTC.

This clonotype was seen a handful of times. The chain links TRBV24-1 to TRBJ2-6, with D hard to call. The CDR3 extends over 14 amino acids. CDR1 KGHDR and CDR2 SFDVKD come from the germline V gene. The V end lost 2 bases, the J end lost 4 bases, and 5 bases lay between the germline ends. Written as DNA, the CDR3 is TGTGCCACCAGTGATTGGACCGGGGCCAACGTCCTGACTTTC. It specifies CATSDWTGANVLTF.

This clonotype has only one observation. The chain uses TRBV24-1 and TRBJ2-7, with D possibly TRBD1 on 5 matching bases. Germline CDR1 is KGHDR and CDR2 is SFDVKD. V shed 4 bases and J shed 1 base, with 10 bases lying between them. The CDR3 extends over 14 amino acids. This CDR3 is CATSESGYSYEQYF. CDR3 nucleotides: TGTGCCACCAGTGAGTCAGGGTATTCCTACGAGCAGTACTTC.

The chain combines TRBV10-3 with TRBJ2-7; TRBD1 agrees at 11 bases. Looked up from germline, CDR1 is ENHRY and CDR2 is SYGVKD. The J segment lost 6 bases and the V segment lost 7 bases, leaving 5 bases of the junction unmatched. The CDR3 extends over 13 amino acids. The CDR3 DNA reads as TGTGCCATCAACGCCGGGACAGGGGGCGAGCAGTACTTC. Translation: CAINAGTGGEQYF.

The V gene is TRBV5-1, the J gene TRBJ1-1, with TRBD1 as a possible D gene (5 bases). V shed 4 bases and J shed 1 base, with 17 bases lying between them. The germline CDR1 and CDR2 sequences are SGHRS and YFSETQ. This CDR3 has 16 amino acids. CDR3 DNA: TGCGCCAGCAGCGGGGGAAAGGGTCAGACGAACACTGAAGCTTTCTTT. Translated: CASSGGKGQTNTEAFF.

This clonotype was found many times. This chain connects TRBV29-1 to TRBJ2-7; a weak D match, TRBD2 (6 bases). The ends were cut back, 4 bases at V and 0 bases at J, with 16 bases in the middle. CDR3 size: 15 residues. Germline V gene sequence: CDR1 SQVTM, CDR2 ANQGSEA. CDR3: CSVVLAAGLSYEQYF. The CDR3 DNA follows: TGCAGCGTTGTATTGGCGGCGGGGCTCTCCTACGAGCAGTACTTC.

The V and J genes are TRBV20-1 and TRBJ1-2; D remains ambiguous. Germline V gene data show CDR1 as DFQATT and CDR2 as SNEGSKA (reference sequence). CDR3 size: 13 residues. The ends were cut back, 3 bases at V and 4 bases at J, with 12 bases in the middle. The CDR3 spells CSARRGGFYGYTF. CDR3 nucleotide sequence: TGCAGTGCTAGGCGCGGTGGTTTCTATGGCTACACCTTC.

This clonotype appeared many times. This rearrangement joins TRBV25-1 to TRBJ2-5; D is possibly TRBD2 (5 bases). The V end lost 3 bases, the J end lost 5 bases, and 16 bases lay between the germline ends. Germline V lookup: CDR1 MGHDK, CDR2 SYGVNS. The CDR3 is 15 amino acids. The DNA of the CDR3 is TGTGCCAGCAGTGACTCGGGGATGTATAGGGAGACCCAGTACTTC. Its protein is CASSDSGMYRETQYF. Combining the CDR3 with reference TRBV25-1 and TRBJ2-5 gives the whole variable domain EADIYQTPRYLVIGTGKKITLECSQTMGHDKMYWYQQDPGMELHLIHYSYGVNSTEKGDLSSESTVSRIRTEHFPLTLESARPSHTSQYLCASSDSGMYRETQYFGPGTRLLVL.

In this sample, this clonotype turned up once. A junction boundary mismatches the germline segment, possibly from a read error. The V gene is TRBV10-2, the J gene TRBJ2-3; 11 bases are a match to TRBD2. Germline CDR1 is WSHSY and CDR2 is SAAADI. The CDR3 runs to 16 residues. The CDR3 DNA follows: TGTGCCAGCAGCCGAACTAGCGGGAGCGGCACAGATACGCAGTATTTT. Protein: CASSRTSGSGTDTQYF.

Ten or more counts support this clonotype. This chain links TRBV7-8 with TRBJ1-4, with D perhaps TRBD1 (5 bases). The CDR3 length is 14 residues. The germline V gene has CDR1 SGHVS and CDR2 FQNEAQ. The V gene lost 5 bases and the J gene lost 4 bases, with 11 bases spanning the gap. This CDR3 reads CASSPNRLNEKLFF. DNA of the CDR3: TGTGCCAGCAGCCCGAACAGGCTTAATGAAAAACTGTTTTTT.

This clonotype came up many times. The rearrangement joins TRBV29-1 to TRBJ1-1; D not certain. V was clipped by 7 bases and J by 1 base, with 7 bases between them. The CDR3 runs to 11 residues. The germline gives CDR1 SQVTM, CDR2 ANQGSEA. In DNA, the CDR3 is TGCAGCGCTGGAGAGAACACTGAAGCTTTCTTT. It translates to CSAGENTEAFF.

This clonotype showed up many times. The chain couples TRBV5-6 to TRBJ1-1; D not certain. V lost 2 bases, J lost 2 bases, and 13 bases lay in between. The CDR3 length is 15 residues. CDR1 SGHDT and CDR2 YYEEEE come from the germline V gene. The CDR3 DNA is TGTGCCAGCAGCTTAAAGAACGTGGTAAACACTGAAGCTTTCTTT. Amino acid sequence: CASSLKNVVNTEAFF.

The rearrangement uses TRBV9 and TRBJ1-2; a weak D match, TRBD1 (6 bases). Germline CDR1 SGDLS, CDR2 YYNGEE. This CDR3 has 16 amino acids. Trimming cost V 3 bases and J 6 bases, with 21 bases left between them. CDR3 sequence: CASSAGDTSGDDGYTF. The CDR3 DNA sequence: TGTGCCAGCAGCGCCGGGGACACTTCCGGGGACGATGGCTACACCTTC.

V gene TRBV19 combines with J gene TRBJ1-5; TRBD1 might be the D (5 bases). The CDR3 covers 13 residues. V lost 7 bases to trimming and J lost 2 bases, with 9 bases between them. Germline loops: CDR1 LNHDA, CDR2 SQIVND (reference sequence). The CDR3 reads CASTGDRNQPQHF. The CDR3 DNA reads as TGTGCCAGTACCGGGGACCGCAATCAGCCCCAGCATTTT.

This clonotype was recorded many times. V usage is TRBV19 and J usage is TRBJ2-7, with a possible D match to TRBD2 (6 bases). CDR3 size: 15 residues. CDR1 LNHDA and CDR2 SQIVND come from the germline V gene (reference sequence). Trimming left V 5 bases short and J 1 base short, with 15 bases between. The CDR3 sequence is CASSVISGSSYEQYF. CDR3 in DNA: TGTGCCAGTAGTGTGATTAGCGGATCGTCCTACGAGCAGTACTTC.

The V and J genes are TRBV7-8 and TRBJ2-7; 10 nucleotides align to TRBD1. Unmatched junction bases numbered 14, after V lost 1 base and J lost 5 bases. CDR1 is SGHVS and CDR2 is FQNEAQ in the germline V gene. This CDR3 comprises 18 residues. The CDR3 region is CASSLGPLGQGVSHEQYF. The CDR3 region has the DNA TGTGCCAGCAGCTTAGGTCCATTAGGACAGGGGGTCTCTCACGAGCAGTACTTC.

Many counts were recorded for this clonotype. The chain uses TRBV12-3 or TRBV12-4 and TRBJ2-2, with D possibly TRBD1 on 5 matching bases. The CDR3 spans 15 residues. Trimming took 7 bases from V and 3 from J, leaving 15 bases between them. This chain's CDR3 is CASTFRGRDTGELFF. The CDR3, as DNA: TGTGCCAGCACCTTTAGGGGAAGAGACACCGGGGAGCTGTTTTTT.

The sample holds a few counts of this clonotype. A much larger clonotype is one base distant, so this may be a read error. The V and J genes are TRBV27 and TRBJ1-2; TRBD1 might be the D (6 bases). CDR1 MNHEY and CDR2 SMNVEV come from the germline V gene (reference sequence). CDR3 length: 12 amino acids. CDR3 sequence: CVSRDILYGYTF. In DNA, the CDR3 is TGTGTCAGCCGGGACATCCTCTATGGCTACACCTTC.

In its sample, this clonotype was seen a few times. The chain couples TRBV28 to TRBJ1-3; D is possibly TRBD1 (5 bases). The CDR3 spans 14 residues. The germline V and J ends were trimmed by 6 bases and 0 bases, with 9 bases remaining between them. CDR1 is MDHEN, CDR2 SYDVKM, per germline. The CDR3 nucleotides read TGTGCCAGCAGCGACAGTCTCTCTGGAAACACCATATATTTT. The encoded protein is CASSDSLSGNTIYF.

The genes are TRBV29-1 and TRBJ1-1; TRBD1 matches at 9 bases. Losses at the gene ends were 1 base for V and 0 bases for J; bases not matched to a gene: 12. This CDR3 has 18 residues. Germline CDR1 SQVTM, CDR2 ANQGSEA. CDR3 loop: CSVEGTGTGFLMNTEAFF. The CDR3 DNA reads TGCAGCGTTGAAGGTACGGGGACAGGGTTTTTAATGAACACTGAAGCTTTCTTT. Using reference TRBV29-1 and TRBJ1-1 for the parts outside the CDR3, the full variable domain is SAVISQKPSRDICQRGTSLTIQCQVDSQVTMMFWYRQQPGQSLTLIATANQGSEATYESGFVIDKFPISRPNLTFSTLTVSNMSPEDSSIYLCSVEGTGTGFLMNTEAFFGQGTRLTVV.

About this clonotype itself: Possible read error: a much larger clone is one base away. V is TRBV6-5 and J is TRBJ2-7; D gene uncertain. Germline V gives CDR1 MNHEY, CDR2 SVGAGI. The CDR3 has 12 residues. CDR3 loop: CSSSPRSGEQYF. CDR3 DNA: TGTTCCAGCAGCCCCAGGAGTGGCGAGCAGTACTTC.